A single sample gave rise to the 6 T cell receptor beta chains below, sequenced in a study of T cell changes during pregnancy in multiple sclerosis. Repertoires were generated with immunoSEQ multiplex PCR, while TCRdb's copy carries only in-frame clones and drops some. Here the sample spans 73,000 or so clones, roughly 88% being singletons. The sample in question was peripheral blood, obtained after pregnancy. The receptor source for this set is a female donor in good health, enrolled as a control in a pregnancy study.

The chain is built from TRBV27 and TRBJ2-1; tentatively, D is TRBD2 (6 bases). Trimming cost V 0 bases and J 2 bases, with 20 bases left between them. Germline V gene data show CDR1 as MNHEY and CDR2 as SMNVEV (reference sequence). The CDR3 has 19 residues. The CDR3 DNA reads as TGTGCCAGCAGTTTATCGGGGGGAGCTGCTCTCGTCCCCTACAATGAGCAGTTCTTC. Its translation: CASSLSGGAALVPYNEQFF.

This clone came up once. This chain links TRBV6-4 with TRBJ2-3, with 13 nucleotides matching TRBD2. Trimming cost V 6 bases and J 4 bases; bases outside gene matches: 7. The CDR3 is made up of 16 amino acids. Per germline, CDR1 MRHNA and CDR2 SNTAGT. The CDR3 sequence is CASRGLAGVRADTQYF. The CDR3, as DNA: TGTGCCAGCAGAGGACTAGCGGGAGTCCGGGCAGATACGCAGTATTTT.

This sequence joins TRBV18 and TRBJ1-2, with TRBD1 matching over 7 bases. V shed 2 bases, J shed 4 bases, and the junction held 7 bases outside the gene matches. This CDR3 has 15 amino acids. Germline V gives CDR1 KGHSH, CDR2 LQKENI. The CDR3 sequence is CASSPGGGFTYGYTF. The DNA for the CDR3 is TGTGCCAGCTCACCAGGAGGGGGCTTTACCTATGGCTACACCTTC.

This chain links TRBV30 with TRBJ1-2; D is perhaps TRBD1 (5 bases). The CDR3 totals 13 residues. Germline CDR1 GTSNPN, CDR2 SVGIG (reference sequence). V lost 2 bases to trimming and J lost 4 bases, with 11 bases between them. DNA of the CDR3: TGTGCCTGGAGTTTGGGGCCCCTCTATGGCTACACCTTC. It translates to CAWSLGPLYGYTF. The complete variable domain, with remaining parts taken from reference TRBV30 and TRBJ1-2, reads SQTIHQWPATLVQPVGSPLSLECTVEGTSNPNLYWYRQAAGRGLQLLFYSVGIGQISSEVPQNLSASRPQDRQFILSSKKLLLSDSGFYLCAWSLGPLYGYTFGSGTRLTVV.

This clone was seen a handful of times. CDR3 coding DNA: TGTGCCAGCAGAGACGGACTAGGAGTCTACAATGAGCAGTTCTTC. Amino acid sequence: CASRDGLGVYNEQFF. The V and J genes are TRBV6-5 and TRBJ2-1; 7 nucleotides line up with TRBD2. The germline V gene encodes CDR1 MNHEY and CDR2 SVGAGI. This CDR3 spans 15 amino acids. V trimming: 6 bases; J trimming: 3 bases; junction bases outside the gene matches: 8.

The chain has TRBV5-6 and TRBJ1-6; TRBD1 agrees at 10 bases. V lost 2 bases, J lost 0 bases, and 5 bases stayed unmatched. The CDR3 is made up of 18 amino acids. Per the germline V gene, CDR1 is SGHDT and CDR2 is YYEEEE. CDR3 nucleotide sequence: TGTGCCAGCAGCTTTAAGACAGGGGGCTACTCCTATAATTCACCCCTCCACTTT. Protein sequence: CASSFKTGGYSYNSPLHF.